The sequence of this T cell receptor beta chain was determined in a study of control samples from healthy donors and cancer patients. This clone qualifies as medium-sized. With 0 bases clipped from V and 6 bases from J, the junction kept 7 bases outside the gene matches. Germline values: CDR1 LGHNA, CDR2 YNFKEQ. CDR3 length: 16 residues. Sequencing was performed with immunoSEQ multiplex PCR; in TCRdb, only in-frame clones are kept and a portion is missing. The table lists tens of thousands of clones, 89% of them singletons. The sample consisted of blood. The chain has TRBV4-2 and TRBJ2-3, with 9 bases lining up with TRBD2. This clonotype originated in a man aged 50-59 years in good health. The CDR3 reads CASSQESSGGPDTQYF. The CDR3 coding sequence is TGTGCCAGCAGCCAAGAAAGTAGCGGGGGTCCGGATACGCAGTATTTT.